This entry concerns a single T cell receptor (beta chain). This sample is part of a study of blood T cell repertoires in COVID-19. Study as a whole: T cells, B-cell-depleted T cells, or PBMCs provided the cDNA or gDNA that served as material.

Enrolled during active infection, Seattle patients were then followed longitudinally. Germline loops: CDR1 SGHRS, CDR2 YFSETQ. The CDR3 is 17 residues long. V trimming: 2 bases; J trimming: 5 bases; junction bases outside the gene matches: 12. TCRdb keeps only in-frame clones here, not all; method: immunoSEQ multiplex PCR. The sample carries 96,000 or so clones, about 90% recorded once. Sequences were obtained from peripheral blood. The TCR was taken from a human donor with COVID-19, enrolled during active disease. The donor label of this sample is uncertain. The chain recombines TRBV5-1 with TRBJ2-5, with TRBD1 identical over 10 bases. Here the CDR3 DNA reads TGCGCCAGCAGCTTCACTTATGAGACAGGGGGCGGGGAGACCCAGTACTTC. Amino acids: CASSFTYETGGGETQYF.